The 32 T cell receptor beta chains given below trace back to one sample, sequenced in a study of blood T cell repertoires in COVID-19. Generated by immunoSEQ multiplex PCR, the TCRdb table keeps only in-frame clones and is missing some. The sample includes 130,000 or so clones, roughly 90% of them seen just once. The specimen sequenced was peripheral blood. The receptors originated from a human donor with COVID-19, enrolled during active disease. The donor label of this sample is uncertain.

This sequence joins TRBV6-1 and TRBJ1-2; 7 bases are shared with TRBD1. The V gene's germline CDR1 is MNHNS and CDR2 SASEGT. This CDR3 is built from 16 residues. J gave up 5 bases and V 4 bases, and 13 bases lay outside the gene matches. The CDR3 reads CASSGRQGKAQYGYTF. The CDR3 bases are TGTGCCAGCAGTGGGAGACAGGGAAAGGCGCAATATGGCTACACCTTC.

The chain is built from TRBV18 and TRBJ1-1; no firm D call. Germline CDR1 and CDR2: KGHSH and LQKENI. The CDR3 is 13 residues long. Trimming left V 2 bases short and J 8 bases short, with 12 bases between. The CDR3 coding sequence is TGTGCCAGCTCACCAGGAGACCGGCGCGAAGCTTTCTTT. This codes for CASSPGDRREAFF.

This rearrangement joins TRBV6-5 to TRBJ1-5, with a tentative D call TRBD1 (6 bases). Looked up from germline, CDR1 is MNHEY and CDR2 is SVGAGI. The CDR3 length is 12 residues. V lost 6 bases and J 6 bases, leaving 9 bases between the germline ends. The CDR3 reads CASRQGSQPQHF. Written as DNA, the CDR3 is TGTGCCAGCAGACAGGGCAGTCAGCCCCAGCATTTT.

This chain links TRBV5-1 with TRBJ1-1, with D possibly matching TRBD1 (5 bases). V was cut by 5 bases and J by 5 bases, with 19 bases left in between. The CDR3 is 15 residues long. Germline CDR1 reads SGHRS; CDR2 reads YFSETQ. Here the CDR3 DNA reads TGCGCCAGCAGTTCAAGGAGGGGCGCTGGGACTGAAGCTTTCTTT. It specifies CASSSRRGAGTEAFF.

On this clone: The same CDR3 is also encoded by other DNA sequences in this sample. The gene calls are TRBV2 and TRBJ2-7, with TRBD1 as a possible D gene (6 bases). The CDR3 is made up of 12 amino acids. Trimming took off 7 bases at V and 3 bases at J, with 10 bases between the two ends. Germline CDR1 is SNHLY and CDR2 is FYNNEI. The CDR3 sequence is CASIGQSYEQYF. CDR3 bases: TGTGCCAGCATAGGACAGAGCTACGAGCAGTACTTC. Full variable domain (outside the CDR3, taken from reference TRBV2 and TRBJ2-7): EPEVTQTPSHQVTQMGQEVILRCVPISNHLYFYWYRQILGQKVEFLVSFYNNEISEKSEIFDDQFSVERPDGSNFTLKIRSTKLEDSAMYFCASIGQSYEQYFGPGTRLTVT.

The chain uses TRBV11-3 and TRBJ2-1; possible D gene TRBD2, 5 bases. The CDR3 length is 13 residues. Germline values: CDR1 SGHNT, CDR2 YENEEA. Trimming removed 5 bases from V and 6 bases from J, with 11 bases in between. The chain's CDR3 is CASSPNSGNEQFF. The CDR3 nucleotides read TGTGCCAGCAGCCCAAACAGCGGCAATGAGCAGTTCTTC.

This chain uses TRBV18 with TRBJ2-3; 8 bases are shared with TRBD1. From germline, CDR1 is KGHSH and CDR2 LQKENI. V gave up 0 bases and J gave up 4 bases; unmatched junction bases: 6. This CDR3 contains 16 residues. In DNA form, the CDR3 reads TGTGCCAGCTCACCACCGCAGGGGGCGGCGGCAGATACGCAGTATTTT. It encodes CASSPPQGAAADTQYF. Full variable domain (rest looked up from reference TRBV18 and TRBJ2-3): NAGVMQNPRHLVRRRGQEARLRCSPMKGHSHVYWYRQLPEEGLKFMVYLQKENIIDESGMPKERFSAEFPKEGPSILRIQQVVRGDSAAYFCASSPPQGAAADTQYFGPGTRLTVL.

In this sample, this clone turned up a few times. The chain links TRBV9 to TRBJ1-6; perhaps TRBD1 as D (6 bases). Trimming cost V 0 bases and J 5 bases, with 9 bases left between them. Germline V gene sequence: CDR1 SGDLS, CDR2 YYNGEE. This CDR3 region has 15 residues. The CDR3 DNA follows: TGTGCCAGCAGCGTAGATGGGGGCGATAATTCACCCCTCCACTTT. This codes for CASSVDGGDNSPLHF.

The chain is built from TRBV5-1 and TRBJ2-7, with a weak D call TRBD2 (6 bases). Looked up from germline, CDR1 is SGHRS and CDR2 is YFSETQ. V was pared by 0 bases and J by 7 bases, with 20 bases between. The CDR3 has 16 amino acids. The CDR3 loop is CASSLGALSRGGEQYF. CDR3 in DNA: TGCGCCAGCAGCTTGGGCGCCCTTTCGCGGGGAGGAGAGCAGTACTTC.

The V and J genes are TRBV4-1 and TRBJ1-2, with D possibly being TRBD1 (6 bases). Trimming removed 4 bases from V and 3 bases from J, with 21 bases in between. The CDR3 is 17 amino acids. Per germline, CDR1 MGHRA and CDR2 YSYEKL. The DNA for the CDR3 is TGCGCCAGCAGCCCTGGGGGCTCTCAAGGTATGGACTATGGCTACACCTTC. This sequence encodes CASSPGGSQGMDYGYTF.

The chain employs TRBV6-5 and TRBJ2-5; tentatively, D is TRBD2 (7 bases). Germline CDR1 reads MNHEY; CDR2 reads SVGAGI. The CDR3 is made up of 15 amino acids. V was clipped by 0 bases and J by 5 bases, with 13 bases between them. CDR3 nucleotides: TGTGCCAGCAGTTACTCGTACAGGGAGGGGGAGACCCAGTACTTC. Its translation: CASSYSYREGETQYF.

The chain is built from TRBV3-1 (or the pseudogene TRBV3-2) and TRBJ2-4; 11 nucleotides align to TRBD2. The junction had 9 bases not matched to a gene; V was cut back by 5 bases and J by 9 bases. CDR1 is LGHDT, CDR2 YNNKEL, per germline (reference sequence). This CDR3 region has 15 residues. CDR3 in amino acids: CASSSTSGGRGIQYF. The CDR3 nucleotides are TGTGCCAGCAGCTCCACTAGCGGGGGCCGAGGCATTCAGTACTTC.

The chain couples TRBV10-3 to TRBJ2-5; 7 nucleotides line up with TRBD1. With 3 bases clipped from V and 1 base from J, the junction kept 5 bases outside the gene matches. This CDR3 is 15 amino acids long. CDR1 is ENHRY, CDR2 SYGVKD, per germline. The CDR3 region has the DNA TGTGCCATCAGTGACTTACAGGGGATCCAAGAGACCCAGTACTTC. Its translation is CAISDLQGIQETQYF.

The chain carries TRBV25-1 and TRBJ2-1, with a tentative D call TRBD2 (7 bases). The ends were cut back, 1 base at V and 6 bases at J, with 19 bases in the middle. From germline, CDR1 is MGHDK and CDR2 SYGVNS. CDR3 length: 17 amino acids. The CDR3 is CASSESGGAGILNEQFF. The CDR3 region has the DNA TGTGCCAGCAGTGAATCGGGGGGCGCGGGTATACTCAATGAGCAGTTCTTC.

This sequence joins TRBV7-6 and TRBJ2-2; no firm D call. The germline V gene encodes CDR1 SGHVS and CDR2 FNYEAQ. The germline V and J ends were trimmed by 2 bases and 7 bases, with 5 bases remaining between them. CDR3 length equals 12 residues. CDR3 in amino acids: CASSLSYGELFF. In DNA, the CDR3 is TGTGCCAGCAGCTTATCCTACGGGGAGCTGTTTTTT.

The CDR3 nucleotides read TGTGCCAGCAGCTCAGGACAGGGGGCCTATTACTATGGCTACACCTTC. Its protein product is CASSSGQGAYYYGYTF. The gene calls are TRBV5-5 and TRBJ1-2; 11 bases align to TRBD1. The junction had 7 bases not matched to a gene; V was cut back by 3 bases and J by 3 bases. The CDR3 is 16 residues long. CDR1 and CDR2 (germline): SGHKS, YYEKEE (reference sequence).

The CDR3 sequence: CASSMQGMNTEAFF. CDR3 nucleotide sequence: TGTGCCAGTAGTATGCAGGGCATGAACACTGAAGCTTTCTTT. The chain carries TRBV19 and TRBJ1-1, with D possibly TRBD1 on 5 matching bases. V lost 3 bases, J lost 0 bases, and 8 bases lay in between. Per germline, CDR1 LNHDA and CDR2 SQIVND (reference sequence). The CDR3 is made up of 14 amino acids.

This chain links TRBV3-1 (or the pseudogene TRBV3-2) with TRBJ1-2, with 9 bases that match TRBD1. The CDR3 loop spans 14 amino acids. After removal of 4 bases from V and 7 bases from J, the junction contained 7 bases not matched to a gene. The germline gives CDR1 LGHDT, CDR2 YNNKEL (reference sequence). CDR3 DNA: TGTGCCAGCAGCCCGCGGGACAGGGAGGGTGGCTACACCTTC. Amino acid sequence: CASSPRDREGGYTF.

This chain connects TRBV27 to TRBJ2-7; 8 bases are shared with TRBD1. V lost 7 bases to trimming and J lost 2 bases; unmatched junction nucleotides: 4. Germline lookup yields CDR1 MNHEY and CDR2 SMNVEV (reference sequence). The CDR3 spans 13 residues. The CDR3 here is CASKTGGAYEQYF. CDR3 DNA sequence: TGTGCCAGCAAAACAGGGGGAGCCTACGAGCAGTACTTC.

The rearrangement uses TRBV6-5 and TRBJ1-2; D might be TRBD1 (5 bases). The CDR3 is 13 amino acids. CDR1 and CDR2 from the germline V gene are MNHEY and SVGAGI. V was trimmed by 6 bases and J by 6 bases, leaving 14 bases between them. Here the CDR3 DNA reads TGTGCCAGCAGGACCTCCCAGGGCCATGGCTACACCTTC. It yields the protein CASRTSQGHGYTF.

The chain combines TRBV7-8 with TRBJ1-5, with 7 bases lining up with TRBD1. V was clipped by 4 bases and J by 0 bases; unmatched bases: 12. The CDR3 has 18 amino acids. The germline gives CDR1 SGHVS, CDR2 FQNEAQ. The CDR3 here is CASSYAGTDTYSNQPQHF. CDR3 DNA sequence: TGTGCCAGCAGCTACGCCGGGACAGACACTTATAGCAATCAGCCCCAGCATTTT. The whole variable domain, filled in from reference TRBV7-8 and TRBJ1-5, reads GAGVSQSPRYKVAKRGQDVALRCDPISGHVSLFWYQQALGQGPEFLTYFQNEAQLDKSGLPSDRFFAERPEGSVSTLKIQRTQQEDSAVYLCASSYAGTDTYSNQPQHFGDGTRLSIL.

The genes are TRBV19 and TRBJ1-1, with 7 bases that match TRBD1. The CDR3 is made up of 17 amino acids. Unmatched junction bases numbered 14, after V lost 1 base and J lost 6 bases. Germline CDR1 reads LNHDA; CDR2 reads SQIVND (reference sequence). The CDR3 loop reads CASSIGRTGVGVAEAFF. The DNA for the CDR3 is TGTGCCAGTAGTATAGGGCGCACAGGGGTTGGGGTCGCTGAAGCTTTCTTT. Full variable domain (remainder filled in from reference TRBV19 and TRBJ1-1): DGGITQSPKYLFRKEGQNVTLSCEQNLNHDAMYWYRQDPGQGLRLIYYSQIVNDFQKGDIAEGYSVSREKKESFPLTVTSAQKNPTAFYLCASSIGRTGVGVAEAFFGQGTRLTVV.

The V and J genes are TRBV18 and TRBJ2-3; TRBD2 agrees at 9 bases. CDR3 length: 16 amino acids. Germline V lookup: CDR1 KGHSH, CDR2 LQKENI. After removal of 8 bases from V and 0 bases from J, the junction contained 9 bases not matched to a gene. This CDR3 is CASPAMAGGSTDTQYF. CDR3 nucleotide sequence: TGTGCCAGCCCAGCAATGGCGGGAGGGAGCACAGATACGCAGTATTTT.

V gene TRBV5-4 combines with J gene TRBJ1-1, with TRBD1 matching 7 bases. The CDR3 has 14 amino acids. V lost 4 bases to trimming and J lost 4 bases; unmatched junction nucleotides: 7. Germline lookup yields CDR1 SGHNT and CDR2 YYREEE (reference sequence). CDR3 nucleotide sequence: TGTGCCAGCAGCGACCGACAGGGTGTCACTGAAGCTTTCTTT. It yields the protein CASSDRQGVTEAFF.

This chain joins TRBV6-6 and TRBJ1-5; D unclear. Between the trimmed V and J ends, which lost 2 bases and 4 bases, there was a span of 6 bases. The germline V gene has CDR1 MNHNY and CDR2 SVGAGI (reference sequence). This CDR3 region has 13 residues. The CDR3 DNA reads TGTGCCAGCAGTTACGGGCTTAATCAGCCCCAGCATTTT. Translated, it gives CASSYGLNQPQHF.

This rearrangement joins TRBV5-1 to TRBJ1-6; no reliable D call. Trimming removed 2 bases from V and 5 bases from J, with 11 bases in between. The CDR3 extends over 15 amino acids. CDR1 is SGHRS and CDR2 is YFSETQ in the germline V gene. The CDR3 loop reads CASSFGRGDNSPLHF. DNA of the CDR3: TGCGCCAGCAGCTTTGGTCGGGGAGATAATTCACCCCTCCACTTT.

The chain has TRBV5-1 and TRBJ2-3, with a possible D match to TRBD1 (5 bases). Trimming cost V 0 bases and J 1 base, with 9 bases left between them. The CDR3 loop spans 15 amino acids. Germline values: CDR1 SGHRS, CDR2 YFSETQ. The CDR3 is CASSLESRGTDTQYF. The DNA of the CDR3 is TGCGCCAGCAGCTTGGAGAGCAGGGGCACAGATACGCAGTATTTT.

The chain recombines TRBV3-1 (or the pseudogene TRBV3-2) with TRBJ2-3; D is perhaps TRBD2 (5 bases). V was shortened by 4 bases and J by 1 base, with 21 bases between the two germline ends. The germline V gene has CDR1 LGHDT and CDR2 YNNKEL (reference sequence). The CDR3 runs 18 residues. DNA of the CDR3: TGTGCCAGCAGCCTTTCGACTTGGGCTAGCTCTCGCACAGATACGCAGTATTTT. Translated, it gives CASSLSTWASSRTDTQYF.

The rearrangement uses TRBV2 and TRBJ1-1, with D tentatively TRBD1 (5 bases). Deletions cut 5 bases from V and 4 bases from J, with 17 bases between. Germline V lookup: CDR1 SNHLY, CDR2 FYNNEI. The CDR3 consists of 15 residues. The CDR3 DNA sequence: TGTGCCAGCAGTCTAGACGGGGGGGTCGGCACTGAAGCTTTCTTT. It codes for CASSLDGGVGTEAFF.

Points on this clone: Other DNA sequences in the sample encode the same CDR3. V usage is TRBV6-5 and J usage is TRBJ2-7; maybe TRBD1 (6 bases). The V gene lost 0 bases and the J gene lost 2 bases, with 11 bases spanning the gap. This CDR3 has 15 residues. Germline V CDR1 and CDR2: MNHEY, SVGAGI. In DNA form, the CDR3 reads TGTGCCAGCAGTTACTCTTCTCAGGGGACCTACGAGCAGTACTTC. Its translation: CASSYSSQGTYEQYF.

In this sample, this clone turned up a few times. V gene TRBV7-8 combines with J gene TRBJ2-7; D is uncertain. The CDR3 has 13 residues. From germline, CDR1 is SGHVS and CDR2 FQNEAQ. V lost 1 base and J 2 bases, leaving 6 bases between the germline ends. CDR3 residues: CASSLGSTYEQYF. CDR3 sequence (DNA): TGTGCCAGCAGCTTAGGTTCCACCTACGAGCAGTACTTC.

V usage is TRBV4-1 and J usage is TRBJ2-1, with 7 bases lining up with TRBD2. The CDR3 runs 16 residues. V dropped 0 bases and J dropped 2; count of bases not matched to a gene: 4. Germline CDR1 MGHRA, CDR2 YSYEKL. CDR3 amino acids: CASSQDGGVAYNEQFF. As DNA, the CDR3 is TGCGCCAGCAGCCAAGATGGGGGGGTCGCCTACAATGAGCAGTTCTTC.